This T cell receptor beta chain was identified during a study of cytomegalovirus exposure and HLA in healthy donors (TCRdb year 2017). Notes on the research overall: An earlier analysis of several hundred of the donors reported approximately 260 Gb of sequence data and 100 million to 120 million unique TCR beta sequences obtained from around 180 million T cells. Genome-wide SNP genotypes for about 55% of the 666 donors were used in a later genetic analysis, which treated that subset as a discovery cohort. The T cell repertoires of 550 to 850 subjects were profiled by immunosequencing and related to cytomegalovirus serostatus. Across approximately 420 genotyped donors of the cohort, an average of approximately 200,000 unique TCR beta nucleotide sequences per donor were sequenced, and roughly a sixth of those sequences were non-productive. Because of strong linkage in the cohort, roughly 5 DR-DQ haplotypes were treated as single units for association and clustering. To predict cytomegalovirus infection status, the study combined high-throughput TCR immunosequencing, statistical association of individual TCRs with disease status, and machine learning. HLA typing covered class I and class II loci at four-digit resolution. All discovery cohort repertoires had been generated using a single sequencing platform. In the later analysis, no new phenotypic data were used to find candidate immune exposures; instead, reliance was placed on TCR beta sequences and their occurrence across donors. Donor age, sex, ethnicity and CMV serostatus were compiled alongside the repertoire data. Around 330 gigabases of sequencing data and around 85 million unique TCR sequences made up an early release that covered approximately 620 HLA-typed donors. The aim of the study was to test whether cataloging public T cell receptors could identify signatures of past pathogen exposure. A later analysis re-examined previously published TCR beta repertoires from roughly 650 donors and added high-resolution HLA genotyping to investigate patterns of TCR occurrence. Besides the first cohort of under 700 subjects, a separate validation cohort made up of about 120 different subjects was used. The number of typed donors differed by locus: about 629-640 for A, B, C, DRB1 and DQB1; approximately 520 for DQA1; some 610 for DPA1; and 400 to 480 for DPB1. Among the approximately 400 genotyped donors, under 90% belonged to the genetic ancestry cluster associated with self-reported Caucasian donors. To decide whether each TCR beta V gene segment behaved as functional or pseudogenic, an earlier analysis of some 570 of the donors relied on high-throughput TCR beta sequencing.

To prepare the library, the immunoSEQ multiplex PCR assay was applied. A mixture of 60 forward primers for TCR Vbeta segments and 13 reverse primers for TCR Jbeta segments was used in the multiplex PCR. A multiplex PCR assay on genomic DNA amplified the CDR3 region of rearranged TCR beta genes. The amplified TCR beta libraries were sequenced on the Illumina HiSeq System as 87-base-pair reads. The original pipeline was this. Across the 500 to 750 repertoires, a later analysis counted 60 million to 90 million unique TCR beta chains, roughly 11 million of which were shared by at least two donors. Raw reads were error-corrected and collapsed into unique sequences with a nearest-neighbor algorithm that merged closely related sequences to remove PCR and sequencing errors. To assign V, D and J gene segments, CDR3 sequences were aligned to IMGT reference sequences. For a sequence to be retained, a match of at least six nucleotides was required to both a V gene segment and a J gene segment. Rearrangements were classified as productive when the CDR3 lacked stop codons and remained in frame with V and J, and all other rearrangements were classified as non-productive. CDR3 was defined by IMGT convention, running from the second conserved V-encoded cysteine to the conserved J-encoded phenylalanine. In an earlier analysis of more than 550 of the donors, sequences lacking an unambiguous match to a single V gene segment were excluded. An earlier analysis of 587 of the donors called V segments functional above 56.7% productive rearrangements and segregating when the between-donor standard deviation exceeded 5%. A statistical classification framework was built to diagnose cytomegalovirus status from the catalog of TCR beta chain sequences. V and J gene assignment, in a later analysis, came from comparing TCR nucleotide sequences with IMGT/GENE-DB human TR gene sequences. A later analysis assigned CDR3 sequences and most-parsimonious VDJ recombination scenarios with the TCRdist pipeline. In a later analysis, each TCR beta chain was defined by its CDR3 amino acid sequence together with its V-gene family, and reads without a unique V-gene family were excluded. In a later analysis, 450 to 600 highly shared, low-generation-probability nucleotide sequences were removed to address suspected cross-contamination and a sequencing artifact. A later analysis calculated a clonal expansion index for each public chain from normalized within-repertoire ranks of inferred template counts. Generation probabilities in a later analysis came from a VDJ recombination model fitted to out-of-frame rearrangements, and those results were checked against IGoR. Hypergeometric tests were used in a later analysis to score TCR-TCR, TCR-HLA and TCR-CMV co-occurrence, with a repertoire-size bias correction applied to the TCR pairs. To estimate false discovery rates, a later analysis permuted the HLA or CMV assignments 20 times. In a later analysis, co-occurring TCRs were grouped using DBSCAN, and TCRdist sequence similarity was added for clustering within HLA-allele-positive subsets. Repertoires with fewer than 30,000 or more than 120,000 public chains, plus five repertoires with anomalous nucleotide sharing, were excluded from co-occurrence clustering. In its TCRdb copy, this immuneACCESS table keeps in-frame sequences only and misses some clones. Where compared with another copy, unresolved V genes explain less than half of these, and the others have no known cause. V and J calls and clone size are those listed in that table; D and trimming were worked out from the DNA. Here the sample has 60,000 to 75,000 clones; about 61% occur a single time. Together, the top ten hold around 2.7% of the sample.

The CDR3 covers 18 residues, taking in both the cysteine and the phenylalanine. Only the CDR3 DNA is retained, 54 bases long and in frame from the first base. V and J are truncated by 0 bases and 6 bases respectively, leaving an intervening sequence of 23 bases. Taken from the germline V gene, the CDR1 and CDR2 loops are SGHDT and YYEEEE. In the case of this clone: No antigen is known for it. No per-base quality is available; no much larger clone lies one base away.

The cohort comprised around 700 healthy bone marrow donors. All cohort members were sampled while nominally healthy, although unrecorded immune exposures were likely present. The donor tested CMV seronegative, placing the donor among the 350 to 400 seronegative members of the cohort. A peripheral blood sample was provided by each donor, and peripheral blood mononuclear cells were used for TCR beta sequencing. The Qiagen DNeasy Blood Extraction Kit was used to extract genomic DNA from the blood cell samples. The paper's findings and limits, for the study overall: Specific HLA alleles were associated with over 15,000 TCR beta sequences at a false discovery rate of 0.05 in a later analysis. Most TCR sequences were seen in very few donors, while some public TCRs were found in many individuals. A later analysis found that most CMV-associated TCR beta chains appeared HLA-restricted, with HLA associations seemingly driven largely by CMV exposure. Sequencing depth was assumed to be roughly uniform across donors in the presence/absence analyses, though that assumption may not hold. The authors suggested that the approach could potentially be generalized to other disease states and immunological phenotypes. According to a later genetic analysis, donors in an Asian-associated ancestry cluster had fewer N-insertions in productive TCRs than the approximately 670-donor mean. Correlated functional status among segregating V segments might be attributable to linkage disequilibrium, but an unknown experimental factor could not be ruled out. Strong co-occurrence of HLA alleles, especially DR and DQ, made assigning TCR associations to individual alleles difficult. In the study, approximately 160 TCR beta chains were listed as associated with cytomegalovirus. The classifier was reported to diagnose cytomegalovirus status with high specificity and sensitivity in both the original and validation cohorts. A later analysis found that TCR association rates varied across HLA loci, with DRB1 alleles showing the most associated TCRs and HLA-C alleles the fewest. An earlier analysis of approximately 500 of the donors showed that most TCR beta V segments appeared in productive rearrangements either about 90% or about 30% of the time, which broadly matched IMGT annotations. Compared with equally common non-associated chains, HLA-associated TCR beta chains in a later analysis were more clonally expanded and had lower generation probabilities. This cohort had only TCR beta chains sequenced, and the lack of alpha or paired-chain data limited which features could be detected. A group of highly shared sequence variants was considered likely to be a technical artifact of the sequencing pipeline. In vitro tests confirmed that a few of the cytomegalovirus-associated TCR beta chains recognize cytomegalovirus antigens. In a later genetic analysis, a missense DCLRE1C variant was associated with V-gene and J-gene trimming of TCR beta chains, and the association was replicated in an independent cohort. The only immune exposure information available for the cohort was CMV serostatus. The earlier analysis of some 560 of the donors excluded some 16 rarely observed V segments, including chromosome 9 orphons, because counts were too low. Some IMGT-functional V segments, including TRBV6-2 and TRBV6-3, could not be told apart with the 87-base-pair reads, so those segments were excluded. According to a later analysis, parvovirus B19, influenza, CMV and Epstein-Barr virus appeared linked to several top co-occurrence clusters. A further reported finding was that TCR beta sequences accurately predicted the HLA-A and HLA-B alleles for most subjects in the first cohort. Because HLA typing was unavailable for some donors at each locus, only the typed subset was used in association tests.

Sequencing was done on a sample of PBMCs. The rearranged chain carries TRBV5-6 and TRBJ2-3; the D gene remains uncertain. The receptor's source is a woman in her fifties or sixties in good health and CMV-seronegative. The DNA sequence is as follows: TGTGCCAGCAGCTTGGTTTTCCCCTATTATTCCGAACAGGATACGCAGTATTTT. Its protein is CASSLVFPYYSEQDTQYF.